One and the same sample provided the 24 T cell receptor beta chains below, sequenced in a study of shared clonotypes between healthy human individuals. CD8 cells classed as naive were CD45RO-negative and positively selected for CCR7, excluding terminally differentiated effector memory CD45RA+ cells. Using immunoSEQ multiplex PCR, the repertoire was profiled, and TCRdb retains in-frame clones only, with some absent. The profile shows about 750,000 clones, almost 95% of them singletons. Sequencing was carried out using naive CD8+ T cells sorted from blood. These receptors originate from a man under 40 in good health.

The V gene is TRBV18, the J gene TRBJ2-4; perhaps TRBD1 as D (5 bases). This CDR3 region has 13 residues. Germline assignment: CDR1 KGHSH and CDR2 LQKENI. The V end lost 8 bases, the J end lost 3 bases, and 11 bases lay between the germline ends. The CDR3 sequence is CASQDQGKNIQYF. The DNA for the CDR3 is TGTGCCAGCCAGGACCAGGGCAAAAACATTCAGTACTTC.

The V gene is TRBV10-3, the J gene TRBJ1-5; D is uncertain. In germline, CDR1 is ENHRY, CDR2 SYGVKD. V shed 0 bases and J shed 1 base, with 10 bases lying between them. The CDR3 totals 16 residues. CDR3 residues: CAISESLLQSNQPQHF. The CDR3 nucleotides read TGTGCCATCAGTGAGTCGTTATTACAGAGCAATCAGCCCCAGCATTTT.

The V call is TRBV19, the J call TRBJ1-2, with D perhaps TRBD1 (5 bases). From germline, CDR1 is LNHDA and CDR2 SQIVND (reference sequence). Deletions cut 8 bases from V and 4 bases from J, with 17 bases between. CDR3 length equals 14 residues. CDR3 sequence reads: CASRGTGGSYGYTF. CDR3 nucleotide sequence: TGTGCCAGTCGCGGGACCGGCGGGAGCTATGGCTACACCTTC. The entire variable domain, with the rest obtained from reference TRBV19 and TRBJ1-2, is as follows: DGGITQSPKYLFRKEGQNVTLSCEQNLNHDAMYWYRQDPGQGLRLIYYSQIVNDFQKGDIAEGYSVSREKKESFPLTVTSAQKNPTAFYLCASRGTGGSYGYTFGSGTRLTVV.

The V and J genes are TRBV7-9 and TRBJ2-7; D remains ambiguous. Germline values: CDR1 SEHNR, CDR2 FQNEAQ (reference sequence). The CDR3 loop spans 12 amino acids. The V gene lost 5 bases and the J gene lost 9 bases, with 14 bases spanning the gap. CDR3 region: CASSPRLLGQYF. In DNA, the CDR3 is TGTGCCAGCAGCCCAAGACTTCTTGGGCAGTACTTC.

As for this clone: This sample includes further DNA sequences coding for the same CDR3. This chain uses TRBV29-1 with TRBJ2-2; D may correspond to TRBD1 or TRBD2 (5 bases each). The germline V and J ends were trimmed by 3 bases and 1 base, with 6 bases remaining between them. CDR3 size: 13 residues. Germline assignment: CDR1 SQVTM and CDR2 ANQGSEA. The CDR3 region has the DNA TGCAGCGTTGAGGGGGAGAACACCGGGGAGCTGTTTTTT. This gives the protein CSVEGENTGELFF.

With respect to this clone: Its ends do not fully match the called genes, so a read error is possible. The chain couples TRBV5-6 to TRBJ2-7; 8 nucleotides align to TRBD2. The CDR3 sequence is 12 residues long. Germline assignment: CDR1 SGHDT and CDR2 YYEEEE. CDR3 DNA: TGTGCCACCAGCGGGAGCACCTACGAGCAGTACTTC. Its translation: CATSGSTYEQYF.

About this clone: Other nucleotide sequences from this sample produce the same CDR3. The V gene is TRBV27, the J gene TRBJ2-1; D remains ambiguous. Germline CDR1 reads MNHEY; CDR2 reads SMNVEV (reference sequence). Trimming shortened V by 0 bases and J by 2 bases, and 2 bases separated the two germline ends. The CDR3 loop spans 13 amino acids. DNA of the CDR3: TGTGCCAGCAGTTTATCGACCTACAATGAGCAGTTCTTC. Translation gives CASSLSTYNEQFF.

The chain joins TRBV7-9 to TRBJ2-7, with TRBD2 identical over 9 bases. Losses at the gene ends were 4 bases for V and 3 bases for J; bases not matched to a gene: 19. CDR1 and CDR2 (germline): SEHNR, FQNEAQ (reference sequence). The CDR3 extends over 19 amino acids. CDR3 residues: CASSSASGIARLNFYEQYF. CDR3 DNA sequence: TGTGCCAGCAGCTCCGCTAGCGGGATCGCCAGGTTAAACTTCTACGAGCAGTACTTC. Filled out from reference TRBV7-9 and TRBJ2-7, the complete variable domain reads DTGVSQNPRHKITKRGQNVTFRCDPISEHNRLYWYRQTLGQGPEFLTYFQNEAQLEKSRLLSDRFSAERPKGSFSTLEIQRTEQGDSAMYLCASSSASGIARLNFYEQYFGPGTRLTVT.

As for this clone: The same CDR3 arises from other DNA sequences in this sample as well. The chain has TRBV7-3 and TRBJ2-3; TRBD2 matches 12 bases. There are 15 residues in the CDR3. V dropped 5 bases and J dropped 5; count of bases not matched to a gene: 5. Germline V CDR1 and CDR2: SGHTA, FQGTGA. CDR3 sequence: CASSPLAGGRDTQYF. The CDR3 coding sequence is TGTGCCAGCAGCCCTCTAGCGGGAGGGCGAGATACGCAGTATTTT.

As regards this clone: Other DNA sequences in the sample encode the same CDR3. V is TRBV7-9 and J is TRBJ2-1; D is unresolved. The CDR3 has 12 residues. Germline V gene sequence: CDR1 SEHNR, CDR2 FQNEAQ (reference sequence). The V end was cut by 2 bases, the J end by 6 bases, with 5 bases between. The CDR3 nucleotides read TGTGCCAGCAGCTTACTGGTCAATGAGCAGTTCTTC. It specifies CASSLLVNEQFF.

The CDR3 region has the DNA TGTGCCAGCAGATCCGTCGGGGGGATGAACACTGAAGCTTTCTTT. It yields the protein CASRSVGGMNTEAFF. The chain joins TRBV7-9 to TRBJ1-1, with D perhaps TRBD1 (5 bases). Germline-derived CDR1 and CDR2 are SEHNR and FQNEAQ (reference sequence). The ends were cut back, 6 bases at V and 0 bases at J, with 14 bases in the middle. This CDR3 has 15 amino acids.

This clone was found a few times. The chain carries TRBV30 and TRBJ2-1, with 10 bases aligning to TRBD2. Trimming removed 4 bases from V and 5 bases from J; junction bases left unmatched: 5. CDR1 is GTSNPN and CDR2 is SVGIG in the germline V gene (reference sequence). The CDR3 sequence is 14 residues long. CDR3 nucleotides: TGTGCCTGGATGATAGCGGGAGGCGACAATGAGCAGTTCTTC. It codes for CAWMIAGGDNEQFF.

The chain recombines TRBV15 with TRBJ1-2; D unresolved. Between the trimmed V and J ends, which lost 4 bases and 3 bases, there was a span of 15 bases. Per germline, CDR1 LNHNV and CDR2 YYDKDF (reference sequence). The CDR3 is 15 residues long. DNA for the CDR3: TGTGCCACCAGCACACACATGGGCAGAGACTATGGCTACACCTTC. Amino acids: CATSTHMGRDYGYTF. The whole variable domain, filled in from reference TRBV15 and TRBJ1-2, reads DAMVIQNPRYQVTQFGKPVTLSCSQTLNHNVMYWYQQKSSQAPKLLFHYYDKDFNNEADTPDNFQSRRPNTSFCFLDIRSPGLGDTAMYLCATSTHMGRDYGYTFGSGTRLTVV.

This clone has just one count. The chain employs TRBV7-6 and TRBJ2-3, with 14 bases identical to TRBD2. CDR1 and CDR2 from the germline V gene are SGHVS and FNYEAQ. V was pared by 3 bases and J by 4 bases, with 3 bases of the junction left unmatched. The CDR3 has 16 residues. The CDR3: CASSFPGLAGADTQYF. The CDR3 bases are TGTGCCAGCAGCTTTCCGGGACTAGCGGGAGCAGATACGCAGTATTTT.

In nucleotides, the CDR3 is TGCGCCAGCAGCCAGGTGAGCGGGAGGGGAGCAGATACGCAGTATTTT. Translation: CASSQVSGRGADTQYF. This chain connects TRBV4-1 to TRBJ2-3; TRBD2 matches at 10 bases. CDR1 and CDR2 from the germline V gene are MGHRA and YSYEKL. Trimming at V came to 3 bases and at J to 4 bases, leaving 7 bases not matched to a gene. This CDR3 contains 16 residues.

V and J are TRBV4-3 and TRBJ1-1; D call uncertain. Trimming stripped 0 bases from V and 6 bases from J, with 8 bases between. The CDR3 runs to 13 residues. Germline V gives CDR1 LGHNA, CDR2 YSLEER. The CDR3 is CASSQELSPEAFF. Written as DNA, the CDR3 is TGCGCCAGCAGCCAAGAACTTTCCCCTGAAGCTTTCTTT.

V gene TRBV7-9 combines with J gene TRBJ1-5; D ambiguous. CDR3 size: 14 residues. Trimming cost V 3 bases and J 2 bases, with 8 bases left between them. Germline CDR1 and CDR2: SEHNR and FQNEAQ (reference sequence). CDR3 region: CASSFFTGNQPQHF. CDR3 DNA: TGTGCCAGCAGCTTCTTTACCGGCAATCAGCCCCAGCATTTT.

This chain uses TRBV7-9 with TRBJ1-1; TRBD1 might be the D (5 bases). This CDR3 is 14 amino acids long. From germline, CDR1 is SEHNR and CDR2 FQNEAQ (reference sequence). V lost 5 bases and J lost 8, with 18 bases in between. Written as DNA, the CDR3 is TGTGCCAGCAGCCCAATCACAGGCGTCCGAGAAGCTTTCTTT. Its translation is CASSPITGVREAFF. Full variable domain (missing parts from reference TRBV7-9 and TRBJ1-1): DTGVSQNPRHKITKRGQNVTFRCDPISEHNRLYWYRQTLGQGPEFLTYFQNEAQLEKSRLLSDRFSAERPKGSFSTLEIQRTEQGDSAMYLCASSPITGVREAFFGQGTRLTVV.

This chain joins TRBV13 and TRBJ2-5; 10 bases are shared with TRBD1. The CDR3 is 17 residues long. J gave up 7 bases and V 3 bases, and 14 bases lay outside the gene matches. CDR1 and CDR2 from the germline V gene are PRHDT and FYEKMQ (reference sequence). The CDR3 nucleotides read TGTGCCAGCAGCTTTTTCCCCTCGACAGGGGGCTCCATGACCCAGTACTTC. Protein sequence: CASSFFPSTGGSMTQYF.

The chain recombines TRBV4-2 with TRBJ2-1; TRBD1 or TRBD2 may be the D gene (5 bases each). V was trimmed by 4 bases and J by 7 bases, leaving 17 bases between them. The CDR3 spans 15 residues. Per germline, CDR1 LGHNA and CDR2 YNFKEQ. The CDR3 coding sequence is TGTGCCAGCAGCCCCGGGGCAGGGATATGGAATGAGCAGTTCTTC. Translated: CASSPGAGIWNEQFF.

CDR3 in amino acids: CASSEVTVSSYNEQFF. For the CDR3, the DNA is TGTGCCAGCAGTGAGGTGACAGTGAGCTCCTACAATGAGCAGTTCTTC. The chain is built from TRBV25-1 and TRBJ2-1; maybe TRBD1 (5 bases). Germline CDR1 reads MGHDK; CDR2 reads SYGVNS. This CDR3 comprises 16 residues. V lost 3 bases to trimming and J lost 0 bases, with 12 bases between them.

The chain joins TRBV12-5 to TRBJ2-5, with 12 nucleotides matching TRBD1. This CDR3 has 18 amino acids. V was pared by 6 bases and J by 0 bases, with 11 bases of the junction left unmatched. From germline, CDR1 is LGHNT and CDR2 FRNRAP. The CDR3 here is CASGPGTGGAGYQETQYF. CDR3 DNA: TGTGCTAGTGGCCCCGGGACAGGGGGCGCAGGGTACCAAGAGACCCAGTACTTC.

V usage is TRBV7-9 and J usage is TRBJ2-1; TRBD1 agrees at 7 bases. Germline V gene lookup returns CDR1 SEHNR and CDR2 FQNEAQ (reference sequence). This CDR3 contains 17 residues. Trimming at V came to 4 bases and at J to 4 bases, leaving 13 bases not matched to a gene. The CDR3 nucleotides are TGTGCCAGCAGCTCCTCGGAAGTGGACAGGAGGTACAATGAGCAGTTCTTC. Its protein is CASSSSEVDRRYNEQFF.

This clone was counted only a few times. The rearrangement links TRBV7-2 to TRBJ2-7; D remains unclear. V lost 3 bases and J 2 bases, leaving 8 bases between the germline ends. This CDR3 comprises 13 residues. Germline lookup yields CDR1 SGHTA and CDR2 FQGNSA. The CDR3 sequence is CASSFGPTYEQYF. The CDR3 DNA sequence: TGTGCCAGCAGCTTCGGCCCCACCTACGAGCAGTACTTC.